Below are 29 T cell receptor beta chains sequenced from a single sample in a study of human T cells and chemical hapten exposure. Described time point: pre-sensitization, week 0. The treatment here: therapeutic diphenylcyclopropenone sensitization with weekly scalp DPC. TCRdb re-called the RACE reads with MiXCR, one entry per CDR3 protein. The sample consists of 250,000 to 300,000 distinct CDR3 sequences, approximately 7.5% of them appearing once. Sequenced here: whole blood, sampled in connection with sensitization to the hapten diphenylcyclopropenone (DPC). All receptors come from a man aged 18 to 30 with alopecia areata. Some clones in this sample may be carry-over from other donors' samples.

Many counts were recorded for this clonotype. The chain joins TRBV6-2 or TRBV6-3 to TRBJ1-1; D remains unclear. Deletions cut 7 bases from V and 0 bases from J, with 12 bases between. Germline loops: CDR1 MNHEY, CDR2 SVGEGT. The CDR3 length is 14 residues. The CDR3 is CASTYSPVNTEAFF. The CDR3 nucleotides are TGTGCCAGCACCTACTCCCCCGTGAACACTGAAGCTTTCTTT.

This clonotype was picked up a small number of times. The V and J genes are TRBV9 and TRBJ1-1; D not certain. Trimming stripped 3 bases from V and 7 bases from J, with 13 bases between. CDR3 length: 13 residues. The germline V gene encodes CDR1 SGDLS and CDR2 YYNGEE. CDR3 sequence (DNA): TGTGCCAGCAGCGCAGCACTAATAGGTGAAGCTTTCTTT. Its translation: CASSAALIGEAFF.

In this sample, this clonotype turned up many times. CDR3 region: CASTSPRWRYEQFF. The CDR3 region has the DNA TGTGCCAGCACCTCCCCCAGGTGGAGGTATGAGCAGTTCTTC. The chain has TRBV6-2 or TRBV6-3 and TRBJ2-1; D is perhaps TRBD2 (5 bases). CDR1 and CDR2 from the germline V gene are MNHEY and SVGEGT. The V and J ends lost 7 bases and 8 bases respectively, with 18 bases between them. This CDR3 has 14 amino acids.

V is TRBV5-6 and J is TRBJ1-2; perhaps TRBD1 as D (6 bases). V was pared by 0 bases and J by 4 bases, with 13 bases between. Germline CDR1 and CDR2: SGHDT and YYEEEE. This CDR3 comprises 15 residues. In nucleotides, the CDR3 is TGTGCCAGCAGCTTGGAGTCAGGGGTCTCCTATGGCTACACCTTC. Translated, it gives CASSLESGVSYGYTF.

The chain combines TRBV6-6 with TRBJ2-2; TRBD1 might be the D (6 bases). This CDR3 contains 16 residues. Germline CDR1 is MNHNY and CDR2 is SVGAGI (reference sequence). V was pared by 2 bases and J by 5 bases, with 15 bases between. The DNA for the CDR3 is TGTGCCAGCAGTTACCCTTTACAGGGTGGGACCGGGGAGCTGTTTTTT. This codes for CASSYPLQGGTGELFF.

At least ten counts were recorded for this clonotype. The V and J genes are TRBV9 and TRBJ2-6; perhaps TRBD1 as D (6 bases). Trimming shortened V by 4 bases and J by 6 bases, and 14 bases separated the two germline ends. The CDR3 is made up of 15 amino acids. The germline V gene has CDR1 SGDLS and CDR2 YYNGEE. In nucleotides, the CDR3 is TGTGCCAGCAGCAGAGGGGGTTTTGAGGCCAACGTCCTGACTTTC. This sequence encodes CASSRGGFEANVLTF.

This clonotype came up a few times. This chain uses TRBV7-3 with TRBJ1-2; 9 bases match TRBD1. The J segment lost 1 base and the V segment lost 5 bases, leaving 11 bases of the junction unmatched. This CDR3 is built from 17 residues. Per germline, CDR1 SGHTA and CDR2 FQGTGA. CDR3 loop: CASSRTGGYAGNYGYTF. The CDR3 nucleotides are TGTGCCAGCAGCCGAACAGGGGGCTACGCCGGTAACTATGGCTACACCTTC.

This clonotype was seen a handful of times. The chain combines TRBV7-2 with TRBJ1-5, with TRBD1 identical over 9 bases. The germline gives CDR1 SGHTA, CDR2 FQGNSA. This CDR3 is built from 18 residues. V dropped 2 bases and J dropped 7; count of bases not matched to a gene: 15. CDR3 region: CASSLPPWTGAVVQPQHF. In nucleotides, the CDR3 is TGTGCCAGCAGCTTACCCCCCTGGACAGGGGCTGTGGTCCAGCCCCAGCATTTT.

This sequence joins TRBV5-1 and TRBJ2-3; no reliable D call. The CDR3 contains 15 residues. Germline CDR1 is SGHRS and CDR2 is YFSETQ. Trimming stripped 1 base from V and 6 bases from J, with 15 bases between. The CDR3: CASSLKGLVSDTQYF. The CDR3 DNA follows: TGCGCCAGCAGCTTGAAGGGTTTGGTCTCCGATACGCAGTATTTT.

The rearrangement uses TRBV7-2 and TRBJ1-2; 11 bases agree with TRBD1. The CDR3 runs 16 residues. Germline V gene sequence: CDR1 SGHTA, CDR2 FQGNSA. The trim removed 3 bases at V and 5 bases at J, leaving 8 bases unmatched. CDR3 coding DNA: TGTGCCAGCAGCTTCGGAGGACAGGGGGCTTTGTATGGCTACACCTTC. Translation gives CASSFGGQGALYGYTF.

As to this clonotype: One end of the junction fails to match germline, which may point to a read error. The rearrangement joins TRBV3-1 to TRBJ1-6, with D unresolved. The germline V gene encodes CDR1 LGHDT and CDR2 YNNKEL (reference sequence). The CDR3 consists of 16 residues. CDR3 DNA: TGTGCCAGCAGCCAACGGGGAGGCCTTTATATTTCACCCCTCCACTTT. The encoded protein is CASSQRGGLYISPLHF.

CDR3 loop: CASSKSPPQETQYF. The CDR3 DNA reads TGCGCCAGCAGCAAAAGCCCTCCCCAAGAGACCCAGTACTTC. V usage is TRBV5-1 and J usage is TRBJ2-5; D is unresolved. This CDR3 has 14 amino acids. Per the germline V gene, CDR1 is SGHRS and CDR2 is YFSETQ. The ends were cut back, 4 bases at V and 1 base at J, with 11 bases in the middle.

This clonotype was seen at least ten times. This sequence joins TRBV7-9 and TRBJ1-2; D uncertain. The CDR3 runs to 13 residues. The V gene lost 0 bases and the J gene lost 1 base, with 3 bases spanning the gap. Germline CDR1 SEHNR, CDR2 FQNEAQ (reference sequence). The CDR3: CASSLASNYGYTF. As DNA, the CDR3 is TGTGCCAGCAGCTTAGCCAGTAACTATGGCTACACCTTC.

Only a few counts were recorded for this clonotype. The chain links TRBV6-6 to TRBJ1-4, with TRBD1 identical over 9 bases. This CDR3 spans 15 amino acids. The junction had 10 bases not matched to a gene; V was cut back by 6 bases and J by 8 bases. Germline lookup yields CDR1 MNHNY and CDR2 SVGAGI (reference sequence). CDR3 DNA: TGTGCCAGCAGAGATGTGACAGGGGGAATAGAAAAACTGTTTTTT. Its translation: CASRDVTGGIEKLFF.

A few counts support this clonotype. V and J are TRBV12-3 or TRBV12-4 and TRBJ1-6; TRBD1 aligns across 10 bases. There are 13 residues in the CDR3. Trimming removed 8 bases from V and 11 bases from J; junction bases left unmatched: 6. The CDR3: CASGRDRGAPLHF. The CDR3 region has the DNA TGTGCCAGCGGCCGGGACAGGGGTGCACCCCTCCACTTT.

In its sample, this clonotype was seen many times. The J gene is TRBJ1-5, the V gene TRBV12-3 or TRBV12-4; 7 positions agree with TRBD1. The V and J ends lost 5 bases and 6 bases, in that order; junction bases with no gene match: 7. This CDR3 has 14 residues. CDR3: CASSTLDRTQPQHF. The CDR3 nucleotides read TGTGCCAGCAGTACCCTGGACAGGACTCAGCCCCAGCATTTT.

The rearrangement uses TRBV4-3 and TRBJ2-2; TRBD1 matches 8 bases. V shed 0 bases, J shed 5 bases, and the junction held 8 bases outside the gene matches. The CDR3 extends over 17 amino acids. Per germline, CDR1 LGHNA and CDR2 YSLEER. The CDR3 sequence is CASSQDRSQGATGELFF. In DNA, the CDR3 is TGCGCCAGCAGCCAAGATCGGAGTCAGGGGGCTACCGGGGAGCTGTTTTTT.

This clonotype was seen repeatedly, ten times or more. The V and J genes are TRBV12-3 or TRBV12-4 and TRBJ1-1, with D perhaps matching TRBD1 (5 bases). There are 13 residues in the CDR3. Trimming took 5 bases from V and 5 from J, leaving 12 bases between them. DNA for the CDR3: TGTGCCAGCAGTCAACGGTGGGGGACTGAAGCTTTCTTT. It encodes CASSQRWGTEAFF.

The V gene is TRBV10-3, the J gene TRBJ2-7; TRBD1 aligns across 9 bases. The V and J ends lost 6 bases and 1 base, in that order; junction bases with no gene match: 7. This CDR3 is built from 15 residues. CDR1 is ENHRY, CDR2 SYGVKD, per germline. The CDR3 region is CAIRNTGTGSYEQYF. CDR3 nucleotides: TGTGCCATCAGAAATACCGGGACAGGGTCCTACGAGCAGTACTTC.

This clonotype was counted only a few times. The chain couples TRBV10-3 to TRBJ2-5; 12 bases are shared with TRBD1. The CDR3 is made up of 16 amino acids. Germline V lookup: CDR1 ENHRY, CDR2 SYGVKD. V was pared by 10 bases and J by 3 bases, with 12 bases of the junction left unmatched. CDR3 loop: CATAGQGAISKETQYF. Written as DNA, the CDR3 is TGTGCCACCGCGGGACAGGGGGCAATATCGAAAGAGACCCAGTACTTC.

V usage is TRBV7-2 and J usage is TRBJ2-5; maybe TRBD1 (5 bases). V was pared by 5 bases and J by 5 bases, with 12 bases between. The CDR3 loop spans 13 amino acids. Germline CDR1 and CDR2: SGHTA and FQGNSA. The CDR3 nucleotides read TGTGCCAGCAGCATACAGGTGGAGGAGACCCAGTACTTC. It is translated as CASSIQVEETQYF.

The rearrangement links TRBV7-8 to TRBJ1-4, with D possibly TRBD1 on 5 matching bases. V was clipped by 6 bases and J by 6 bases, with 11 bases between them. The CDR3 has 13 amino acids. Germline CDR1 reads SGHVS; CDR2 reads FQNEAQ. The CDR3 sequence is CASRRGRDEKLFF. The CDR3 region has the DNA TGTGCCAGCAGGCGAGGCAGGGATGAAAAACTGTTTTTT.

This clonotype was picked up many times. The genes are TRBV12-3 or TRBV12-4 and TRBJ2-3; tentative D call: TRBD1 (6 bases). Between the trimmed V and J ends, which lost 6 bases and 4 bases, there was a span of 17 bases. This CDR3 is built from 15 residues. The CDR3 sequence is CASSLTGNSADTQYF. DNA of the CDR3: TGTGCCAGCAGCCTCACAGGGAATAGTGCAGATACGCAGTATTTT.

The chain combines TRBV7-2 with TRBJ2-5, with TRBD1 as a possible D gene (5 bases). CDR1 is SGHTA and CDR2 is FQGNSA in the germline V gene. Trimming stripped 2 bases from V and 3 bases from J, with 13 bases between. This CDR3 region has 15 residues. The CDR3 reads CASSLSVVTEETQYF. The CDR3 DNA is TGTGCCAGCAGCTTAAGTGTCGTGACAGAAGAGACCCAGTACTTC.

Only a few counts were recorded for this clonotype. The chain recombines TRBV28 with TRBJ2-1; TRBD1 matches 7 bases. Germline CDR1 is MDHEN and CDR2 is SYDVKM. J gave up 11 bases and V 6 bases, and 7 bases lay outside the gene matches. The length of the CDR3 is 12 residues. Here the CDR3 DNA reads TGTGCCAGCAGCGCTGGGACAGATCAGCAGTTCTTC. Translated: CASSAGTDQQFF. The full variable domain, its missing parts supplied by reference TRBV28 and TRBJ2-1, is DVKVTQSSRYLVKRTGEKVFLECVQDMDHENMFWYRQDPGLGLRLIYFSYDVKMKEKGDIPEGYSVSREKKERFSLILESASTNQTSMYLCASSAGTDQQFFGPGTRLTVL.

This clonotype has more than one count but fewer than ten. CDR3 nucleotide sequence: TGCAGTGCAGAGCGGGACATTACCGACGGCAATCAGCCCCAGCATTTT. Its protein product is CSAERDITDGNQPQHF. The gene calls are TRBV20-1 and TRBJ1-5, with D tentatively TRBD1 (6 bases). The CDR3 runs 16 residues. CDR1 is DFQATT, CDR2 SNEGSKA, per germline (reference sequence). V was cut by 6 bases and J by 2 bases, with 20 bases left in between.

This rearrangement joins TRBV7-9 to TRBJ1-1, with a possible D match to TRBD1 (5 bases). CDR1 SEHNR and CDR2 FQNEAQ come from the germline V gene (reference sequence). Trimming shortened V by 5 bases and J by 7 bases, and 17 bases separated the two germline ends. The CDR3 is made up of 14 amino acids. The CDR3 DNA sequence: TGTGCCAGCAGCCTAAGGGACGCCGGGATTGAAGCTTTCTTT. Translation: CASSLRDAGIEAFF.

The chain carries TRBV6-6 and TRBJ1-5, with 9 bases fitting TRBD1. Trimming removed 4 bases from V and 2 bases from J; junction bases left unmatched: 3. The germline V gene has CDR1 MNHNY and CDR2 SVGAGI (reference sequence). CDR3 length: 15 amino acids. Here the CDR3 DNA reads TGTGCCAGCAGTTTCCGGGACAGGGGCAATCAGCCCCAGCATTTT. Its translation is CASSFRDRGNQPQHF.

This clonotype was counted only a few times. The chain links TRBV27 to TRBJ1-1, with no clear D. V lost 6 bases and J lost 0, with 8 bases in between. Per germline, CDR1 MNHEY and CDR2 SMNVEV (reference sequence). The CDR3 totals 13 residues. This CDR3 is CASRIAMNTEAFF. CDR3 sequence (DNA): TGTGCCAGCAGGATCGCTATGAACACTGAAGCTTTCTTT.